This T cell receptor beta chain was captured by sequencing in a study of T cells after yellow fever vaccination. TCRdb called the 5' RACE reads again in MiXCR, with one record for every CDR3 protein. The sample has some 350,000 distinct CDR3 sequences, 4.1% seen once. In this sample, this clonotype turned up many times. The germline V gene encodes CDR1 DFQATT and CDR2 SNEGSKA (reference sequence). Trimming took 1 base from V and 4 from J; bases not matched to a gene: 7. This CDR3 is 16 amino acids long. This specimen consisted of PBMCs, obtained 5 days after the yellow fever booster vaccination. The origin of this receptor is a man between 18 and 35 years old who received the YFV17D yellow fever vaccine. The chain links TRBV20-1 to TRBJ2-5, with 12 bases identical to TRBD2. The CDR3 DNA sequence: TGCAGTGCTAGAGCCGCTAGCGGGGGGGCCACAGAGACCCAGTACTTC. Protein sequence: CSARAASGGATETQYF.